Listed below are T cell receptor beta chains from one sample, sequenced in a study of blood T cell repertoires in COVID-19. Only in-frame clones appear in the TCRdb table, and some are missing; sequencing was by immunoSEQ multiplex PCR. The table records 250,000 to 350,000 clones, about nine tenths of them present only once. Sequencing input: peripheral blood. These receptors were collected from a woman in her sixties or seventies with acute or convalescent COVID-19. Each CDR3 is given with its conserved first and last residue. A D gene is named only where the DNA matches it firmly. Expanded clones get a size class; other rows say once, few or many, or leave the size out.

TRBJ1-1 - - TRBV27 CASSFGRQNTEAFF TGTGCCAGCAGTTTTGGCAGGCAGAACACTGAAGCTTTCTTT
TRBJ1-5 - - TRBV5-6 CASSSRGAYSNQPQHF TGTGCCAGCAGCTCCCGGGGGGCCTATAGCAATCAGCCCCAGCATTTT
TRBJ2-1 - - TRBV27 CASKVRVMMYEQFF TGTGCCAGCAAAGTGAGGGTGATGATGTATGAGCAGTTCTTC
TRBJ1-2 - TRBD1 TRBV27 CASFFGQGVGGDGYTF TGTGCCAGTTTTTTCGGACAGGGGGTTGGGGGGGATGGCTACACCTTC
TRBJ2-3 - TRBD2 TRBV5-4 CASSLVAGVDTQYF TGTGCCAGCAGCTTGGTGGCGGGAGTAGATACGCAGTATTTT
TRBJ2-1 - TRBD1 TRBV10-2 CASGTGSNNEQFF TGCGCCAGCGGGACAGGGAGTAACAATGAGCAGTTCTTC
TRBJ2-1 once - TRBV12-3/TRBV12-4 CASSLNEQFF TGTGCCAGCAGTCTCAATGAGCAGTTCTTC
TRBJ2-3 - TRBD1 TRBV7-2 CASSQRTGSPDTQYF TGTGCCAGCAGCCAGAGGACAGGGAGCCCAGATACGCAGTATTTT
TRBJ1-1 once - TRBV7-6 CASSLERGTEAFF TGTGCCAGCAGCTTGGAGAGGGGGACTGAAGCTTTCTTT
TRBJ1-1 - TRBD1 TRBV5-1 CASSLADRANTEAFF TGCGCCAGCAGCTTGGCGGACAGGGCGAACACTGAAGCTTTCTTT
TRBJ2-2 - TRBD2 TRBV5-4 CASSLGPSGRAGTGELFF TGTGCCAGCAGCTTGGGGCCTAGCGGGAGGGCCGGGACCGGGGAGCTGTTTTTT
TRBJ1-1 - TRBD1 TRBV9 CASRATGGTEAFF TGTGCCAGCAGGGCGACAGGGGGAACTGAAGCTTTCTTT
TRBJ2-1 - TRBD1 TRBV7-3 CASRSNPGQGNNEQFF TGTGCCAGCAGGTCTAATCCGGGACAGGGCAACAATGAGCAGTTCTTC
TRBJ1-4 - - TRBV3-1/TRBV3-2 CASSQDGTGNEKLFF TGTGCCAGCAGCCAAGATGGGACTGGCAATGAAAAACTGTTTTTT
TRBJ2-5 - - TRBV20-1 CSASLRKIIQETQYF TGCAGTGCTAGTCTCAGAAAAATTATCCAAGAGACCCAGTACTTC
TRBJ2-5 once - TRBV20-1 CSASSLGRAYQETQYF TGCAGTGCTAGTTCTCTGGGCAGGGCTTACCAAGAGACCCAGTACTTC
TRBJ2-5 - - TRBV7-2 CASSLESRSQETQYF TGTGCCAGCAGCTTAGAGTCCCGGTCACAAGAGACCCAGTACTTC
TRBJ1-2 - TRBD1 TRBV5-5 CASSFMAQGAYFYGYTF TGTGCCAGCAGCTTCATGGCACAGGGGGCGTACTTCTATGGCTACACCTTC
TRBJ2-1 - - TRBV7-2 CASSFLRLGNNEQFF TGTGCCAGCAGCTTTCTGAGACTAGGGAACAATGAGCAGTTCTTC
TRBJ2-7 - - TRBV27 CASSSLGTYTYEQYF TGTGCCAGCAGTTCTCTGGGGACATATACCTACGAGCAGTACTTC